The clone carrying this T cell receptor (beta chain) turned up a few times. Its target is not known. TCRdb re-derived calls from the reads in MiXCR, one entry per CDR3 protein. The sample has 650,000 to 900,000 distinct CDR3 sequences, approximately 29% seen once. The record originates from a study of T cell repertoires in cytomegalovirus infection. Looking at the study overall: From public TCR beta signatures came an indication of both CMV infection and matching HLA type.

This CDR3 is 12 amino acids long. Germline assignment: CDR1 MNHEY and CDR2 SMNVEV (reference sequence). The V segment lost 6 bases and the J segment 6 bases; nucleotides outside the gene matches: 2. The V and J genes are TRBV27 and TRBJ1-2; TRBD1 matches at 9 bases. This TCR was sampled from a human donor in good health (CMV status not recorded). Some clones in this sample may be carry-over from other donors' samples. This material consisted of cultured CD8+ T cells from PBMCs, taken from culture after CMV antigen stimulation. The CDR3 region is CASRTGGHGYTF. CDR3 coding DNA: TGTGCCAGCAGAACAGGGGGCCATGGCTACACCTTC.